This TCR beta chain derives from a study of blood T cell repertoires in COVID-19. As for the study in general: T cells, B-cell-depleted T cells, or PBMCs provided the cDNA or gDNA that served as material.

This CDR3 has 15 amino acids. CDR1 and CDR2 from the germline V gene are SGDLS and YYNGEE. V gave up 2 bases and J gave up 7 bases; unmatched junction bases: 8. Clones were read by immunoSEQ multiplex PCR, and TCRdb kept only the in-frame ones, dropping some. The sample yields roughly 190,000 clones, 70% to 90% seen once. This sequence was found in a woman between 65 and 79 years old with active or convalescent COVID-19. The genes are TRBV9 and TRBJ2-1; 8 bases are a match to TRBD2. Material: peripheral blood. The chain's CDR3 is CASSVGLASRNEQFF. The CDR3 nucleotides are TGTGCCAGCAGCGTCGGACTAGCCAGTAGGAATGAGCAGTTCTTC.